This T cell receptor (beta chain) was profiled in a study of PD-L1 blockade in urothelial cancer. Study in general: When patients started atezolizumab in about 2014, it was given at 1,200 mg intravenously every 3 weeks. Individuals in the cohort had been given 0 to 3 earlier chemotherapy regimens. Blood underwent analysis 3 weeks (second dose) and 6 weeks after treatment began.

Time point meaning: pretreatment peripheral blood. Patients yielded 1 to 8 samples each, pretreatment and on-treatment. Germline V gene data show CDR1 as ENHRY and CDR2 as SYGVKD. With 0 bases removed from V and 4 bases from J, the gap between germline ends came to 9 bases. This CDR3 contains 14 residues. Here immunoSEQ multiplex PCR was the method, and the copy in TCRdb shows in-frame clones only, minus some. The table includes roughly 53,000 clones, around 90% detected once. V usage is TRBV10-3 and J usage is TRBJ1-2; TRBD1 might be the D (5 bases). Sample: PBMCs, taken around atezolizumab (anti-PD-L1) treatment. The TCR comes from an older woman with urothelial cancer. Here the CDR3 DNA reads TGTGCCATCAGTGAGTCGGGGCAGTTCTATGGCTACACCTTC. Translated, it gives CAISESGQFYGYTF.